A selection of T cell receptor beta chains follows, all from one sample in a study of blood T cell repertoires in COVID-19. TCRdb's table, derived via immunoSEQ multiplex PCR, lists solely in-frame clones and lacks some. Of approximately 80,000 clones detected, about three quarters appear once; the ten largest clones hold approximately 5.8%. Sequenced material: peripheral blood. All receptors come from a man in his forties or fifties with active or convalescent COVID-19. Both conserved end residues are part of each CDR3. Each record gives: V gene, clone size, J gene, D gene, CDR3 length, CDR3 DNA, CDR3 protein. D genes are given only for firm matches. Clone size is given for some rows only: seen once, a few or many times, or a class if the clone is expanded.

V gene: TRBV9; clone size: -; J gene: TRBJ2-5; D gene: -; CDR3 length: 15; CDR3 DNA: TGTGCCAGCAGCGTGAGTACAGGGAAGGGAGAGACCCAGTACTTC; CDR3 protein: CASSVSTGKGETQYF
V gene: TRBV6-6; clone size: -; J gene: TRBJ1-2; D gene: -; CDR3 length: 12; CDR3 DNA: TGTGCCAGCTCGACAAAAAACTATGGCTACACCTTC; CDR3 protein: CASSTKNYGYTF
V gene: TRBV6-1; clone size: -; J gene: TRBJ2-7; D gene: TRBD1; CDR3 length: 17; CDR3 DNA: TGTGCCAGCAGTGGAATCAGAAGGGGGACAGGAGTCTACGAGCAGTACTTC; CDR3 protein: CASSGIRRGTGVYEQYF
V gene: TRBV5-6; clone size: -; J gene: TRBJ2-1; D gene: TRBD1; CDR3 length: 16; CDR3 DNA: TGTGCCAGCAGCTTTACCGGGACAGGCAGTCTCAATGAGCAGTTCTTC; CDR3 protein: CASSFTGTGSLNEQFF
V gene: TRBV29-1; clone size: -; J gene: TRBJ2-1; D gene: TRBD1; CDR3 length: 14; CDR3 DNA: TGCAGCGTGCCGGGACAGGGACACTACAATGAGCAGTTCTTC; CDR3 protein: CSVPGQGHYNEQFF
V gene: TRBV3-1/TRBV3-2; clone size: -; J gene: TRBJ2-1; D gene: -; CDR3 length: 15; CDR3 DNA: TGTGCCAGCAGCTGGGTAAGGGGGACCTACAATGAGCAGTTCTTC; CDR3 protein: CASSWVRGTYNEQFF
V gene: TRBV5-5; clone size: once; J gene: TRBJ2-7; D gene: TRBD1; CDR3 length: 14; CDR3 DNA: TGTGCCAGCAGACCCGGGACAGGGGGCTACGAGCAGTACTTC; CDR3 protein: CASRPGTGGYEQYF
V gene: TRBV7-2; clone size: -; J gene: TRBJ2-7; D gene: -; CDR3 length: 14; CDR3 DNA: TGTGCCAGCAGCCCCGGACAGCTTGCCTACGAGCAGTACTTC; CDR3 protein: CASSPGQLAYEQYF
V gene: TRBV2; clone size: few; J gene: TRBJ2-3; D gene: -; CDR3 length: 15; CDR3 DNA: TGTGCCAGCAGTGGCGGCGGAACTAGCACAGATACGCAGTATTTT; CDR3 protein: CASSGGGTSTDTQYF
V gene: TRBV7-8; clone size: -; J gene: TRBJ2-1; D gene: -; CDR3 length: 12; CDR3 DNA: TGTGCCAGCAGCTTACTAGACAATGAGCAGTTCTTC; CDR3 protein: CASSLLDNEQFF
V gene: TRBV13; clone size: -; J gene: TRBJ1-3; D gene: -; CDR3 length: 15; CDR3 DNA: TGTGCCAGCAGCTTAGGGATACAGGTTGGAAACACCATATATTTT; CDR3 protein: CASSLGIQVGNTIYF
V gene: TRBV28; clone size: few; J gene: TRBJ1-5; D gene: -; CDR3 length: 15; CDR3 DNA: TGTGCCAGCAGTTTAGGCCAGTCAAGCAATCAGCCCCAGCATTTT; CDR3 protein: CASSLGQSSNQPQHF
V gene: TRBV6-2/TRBV6-3; clone size: -; J gene: TRBJ1-1; D gene: -; CDR3 length: 17; CDR3 DNA: TGTGCCAGCAGCCCAAACCCTGGACTGGTAATGAACACTGAAGCTTTCTTT; CDR3 protein: CASSPNPGLVMNTEAFF
V gene: TRBV6-5; clone size: -; J gene: TRBJ2-5; D gene: TRBD1; CDR3 length: 15; CDR3 DNA: TGTGCCAGCAGTTACTCCTGGGACAGTCAAGAGACCCAGTACTTC; CDR3 protein: CASSYSWDSQETQYF
V gene: TRBV6-5; clone size: -; J gene: TRBJ1-6; D gene: -; CDR3 length: 14; CDR3 DNA: TGTGCCAGCAGTTTGCCCCAGGAGGGTTCACCCCTCCACTTT; CDR3 protein: CASSLPQEGSPLHF
V gene: TRBV6-2/TRBV6-3; clone size: few; J gene: TRBJ2-5; D gene: -; CDR3 length: 15; CDR3 DNA: TGTGCCAGCAGTTACGAGGGCCATTACCAAGAGACCCAGTACTTC; CDR3 protein: CASSYEGHYQETQYF
V gene: TRBV18; clone size: -; J gene: TRBJ2-3; D gene: TRBD1; CDR3 length: 15; CDR3 DNA: TGTGCCAGCTCACCTACGCCGGGACAGGGGGATACGCAGTATTTT; CDR3 protein: CASSPTPGQGDTQYF
V gene: TRBV15; clone size: few; J gene: TRBJ2-3; D gene: -; CDR3 length: 14; CDR3 DNA: TGTGCCACCAGCCGCCAGCGGGGCACAGATACGCAGTATTTT; CDR3 protein: CATSRQRGTDTQYF
V gene: TRBV5-6; clone size: -; J gene: TRBJ1-2; D gene: TRBD1; CDR3 length: 13; CDR3 DNA: TGTGCCAGCAGCTCGAAGACAGGGGATGGCTACACCTTC; CDR3 protein: CASSSKTGDGYTF
V gene: TRBV18; clone size: -; J gene: TRBJ2-6; D gene: TRBD1; CDR3 length: 16; CDR3 DNA: TGTGCCAGCTCACCAGGGACAGGGGTCGGGGCCAACGTCCTGACTTTC; CDR3 protein: CASSPGTGVGANVLTF
V gene: TRBV21-1; clone size: -; J gene: TRBJ2-5; D gene: -; CDR3 length: 13; CDR3 DNA: TGTGCCAGCAGCAAGGGACAACGCACGGCCCAGTACTTC; CDR3 protein: CASSKGQRTAQYF
V gene: TRBV18; clone size: -; J gene: TRBJ2-5; D gene: -; CDR3 length: 14; CDR3 DNA: TGTGCCAGCTCTCCAGGACAGAACCAAGAGACCCAGTACTTC; CDR3 protein: CASSPGQNQETQYF
V gene: TRBV6-5; clone size: -; J gene: TRBJ2-5; D gene: -; CDR3 length: 14; CDR3 DNA: TGTGCCAGCACCATGGGACTGACAAAAGAGACCCAGTACTTC; CDR3 protein: CASTMGLTKETQYF
V gene: TRBV24-1; clone size: once; J gene: TRBJ2-2; D gene: -; CDR3 length: 14; CDR3 DNA: TGTGCCACCAGGCAGATCGAGGACACCGGGGAGCTGTTTTTT; CDR3 protein: CATRQIEDTGELFF
V gene: TRBV29-1; clone size: -; J gene: TRBJ1-2; D gene: -; CDR3 length: 14; CDR3 DNA: TGCAGCGTTTGGGCAGGCGGAGGGGAGAATGGCTACACCTTC; CDR3 protein: CSVWAGGGENGYTF
V gene: TRBV3-1/TRBV3-2; clone size: -; J gene: TRBJ2-5; D gene: -; CDR3 length: 15; CDR3 DNA: TGTGCCAGCAGCCCCCTGACTACGGGCCAAGAGACCCAGTACTTC; CDR3 protein: CASSPLTTGQETQYF
V gene: TRBV6-6; clone size: once; J gene: TRBJ1-6; D gene: -; CDR3 length: 15; CDR3 DNA: TGTGCCAGCATCCCACAGGGAGACTATAATTCACCCCTCCACTTT; CDR3 protein: CASIPQGDYNSPLHF
V gene: TRBV25-1; clone size: few; J gene: TRBJ2-7; D gene: TRBD1; CDR3 length: 14; CDR3 DNA: TGTGCCAGCAGTGACACGACAGGGAAGGGCGAGCAGTACTTC; CDR3 protein: CASSDTTGKGEQYF
V gene: TRBV29-1; clone size: -; J gene: TRBJ2-7; D gene: -; CDR3 length: 13; CDR3 DNA: TGCAGCGTTGGGGGAGGAGAGTTCTACGAGCAGTACTTC; CDR3 protein: CSVGGGEFYEQYF
V gene: TRBV11-2; clone size: few; J gene: TRBJ1-1; D gene: TRBD1; CDR3 length: 14; CDR3 DNA: TGTGCCAGCAGCCAAGGGACAGGGTTCACTGAAGCTTTCTTT; CDR3 protein: CASSQGTGFTEAFF
V gene: TRBV30; clone size: -; J gene: TRBJ2-3; D gene: TRBD2; CDR3 length: 15; CDR3 DNA: TGTGCCTGGAGTGTAGGGCGGGGGGGTGCAGATACGCAGTATTTT; CDR3 protein: CAWSVGRGGADTQYF
V gene: TRBV6-6; clone size: -; J gene: TRBJ2-2; D gene: -; CDR3 length: 13; CDR3 DNA: TGTGCCAGCAGTTACGTGGCAGCCGGGGAGCTGTTTTTT; CDR3 protein: CASSYVAAGELFF
V gene: TRBV7-3; clone size: -; J gene: TRBJ1-1; D gene: -; CDR3 length: 13; CDR3 DNA: TGTGCCAGCAGACGCGAACCGAACACTGAAGCTTTCTTT; CDR3 protein: CASRREPNTEAFF
V gene: TRBV6-2/TRBV6-3; clone size: -; J gene: TRBJ1-1; D gene: -; CDR3 length: 18; CDR3 DNA: TGTGCCAGCAGTTACTCGACGATGTTGGGCAGCATGAACACTGAAGCTTTCTTT; CDR3 protein: CASSYSTMLGSMNTEAFF
V gene: TRBV4-1; clone size: -; J gene: TRBJ2-5; D gene: -; CDR3 length: 17; CDR3 DNA: TGCGCCAGCAGCCAAGATGCGGGACAGAACTACCAAGAGACCCAGTACTTC; CDR3 protein: CASSQDAGQNYQETQYF
V gene: TRBV27; clone size: -; J gene: TRBJ1-1; D gene: TRBD1; CDR3 length: 15; CDR3 DNA: TGTGCCAGCAGTCTAAGACAGGGGTCGGATAGGAAAGCTTTCTTT; CDR3 protein: CASSLRQGSDRKAFF
V gene: TRBV3-1/TRBV3-2; clone size: -; J gene: TRBJ2-5; D gene: -; CDR3 length: 17; CDR3 DNA: TGTGCCAGCAGCCATCGTACGGGATCCCGATTCATTCGGACCCAGTACTTC; CDR3 protein: CASSHRTGSRFIRTQYF
V gene: TRBV11-2; clone size: -; J gene: TRBJ2-1; D gene: TRBD2; CDR3 length: 15; CDR3 DNA: TGTGCCAGCAGCTTGGTCGGGGGGACCTACAATGAGCAGTTCTTC; CDR3 protein: CASSLVGGTYNEQFF
V gene: TRBV12-5; clone size: -; J gene: TRBJ2-1; D gene: -; CDR3 length: 17; CDR3 DNA: TGTGCTAGTGGTTTGGTATTAGACAGGAGCTCCTACAATGAGCAGTTCTTC; CDR3 protein: CASGLVLDRSSYNEQFF
V gene: TRBV19; clone size: -; J gene: TRBJ2-7; D gene: -; CDR3 length: 15; CDR3 DNA: TGTGCCAGCGGTGACCCCCGGGAAAACTCCTACGAGCAGTACTTC; CDR3 protein: CASGDPRENSYEQYF
V gene: TRBV2; clone size: -; J gene: TRBJ1-1; D gene: -; CDR3 length: 14; CDR3 DNA: TGTGCCAGCAGTGAAATGAGTCAGAACACTGAAGCTTTCTTT; CDR3 protein: CASSEMSQNTEAFF
V gene: TRBV7-8; clone size: -; J gene: TRBJ2-7; D gene: -; CDR3 length: 16; CDR3 DNA: TGTGCCAGCGCCGTGGGGAGCTTTAATCCTTCATACGAGCAGTACTTC; CDR3 protein: CASAVGSFNPSYEQYF
V gene: TRBV6-2/TRBV6-3; clone size: -; J gene: TRBJ2-3; D gene: -; CDR3 length: 15; CDR3 DNA: TGTGCCAGCAGTCAGGGGTTCCAAAGCACAGATACGCAGTATTTT; CDR3 protein: CASSQGFQSTDTQYF
V gene: TRBV29-1; clone size: -; J gene: TRBJ2-2; D gene: TRBD1; CDR3 length: 15; CDR3 DNA: TGCAGCGTGAGGGGGCCAGGCGCGAACACCGGGGAGCTGTTTTTT; CDR3 protein: CSVRGPGANTGELFF
V gene: TRBV4-1; clone size: many; J gene: TRBJ2-2; D gene: TRBD1; CDR3 length: 13; CDR3 DNA: TGCGCCAGCAGAGACAGGGGGATCGGGGAGCTGTTTTTT; CDR3 protein: CASRDRGIGELFF
V gene: TRBV4-1; clone size: many; J gene: TRBJ2-7; D gene: TRBD2; CDR3 length: 15; CDR3 DNA: TGCGCCAGCAGCCTTGGGACTAGAATCTACGACGAGCAGTACTTC; CDR3 protein: CASSLGTRIYDEQYF
V gene: TRBV5-1; clone size: -; J gene: TRBJ2-5; D gene: -; CDR3 length: 17; CDR3 DNA: TGCGCCAGCAGCTTGGAATCTTCTTCCTTAGCCGTAGAGACCCAGTACTTC; CDR3 protein: CASSLESSSLAVETQYF
V gene: TRBV12-5; clone size: few; J gene: TRBJ1-5; D gene: TRBD1; CDR3 length: 14; CDR3 DNA: TGTGCTAGTGGGCCGGGACAGGAGAATCAGCCCCAGCATTTT; CDR3 protein: CASGPGQENQPQHF
V gene: TRBV15; clone size: once; J gene: TRBJ1-5; D gene: -; CDR3 length: 16; CDR3 DNA: TGTGCCACCAGCAGAGTGTTAGGGGGAAGCAATCAGCCCCAGCATTTT; CDR3 protein: CATSRVLGGSNQPQHF